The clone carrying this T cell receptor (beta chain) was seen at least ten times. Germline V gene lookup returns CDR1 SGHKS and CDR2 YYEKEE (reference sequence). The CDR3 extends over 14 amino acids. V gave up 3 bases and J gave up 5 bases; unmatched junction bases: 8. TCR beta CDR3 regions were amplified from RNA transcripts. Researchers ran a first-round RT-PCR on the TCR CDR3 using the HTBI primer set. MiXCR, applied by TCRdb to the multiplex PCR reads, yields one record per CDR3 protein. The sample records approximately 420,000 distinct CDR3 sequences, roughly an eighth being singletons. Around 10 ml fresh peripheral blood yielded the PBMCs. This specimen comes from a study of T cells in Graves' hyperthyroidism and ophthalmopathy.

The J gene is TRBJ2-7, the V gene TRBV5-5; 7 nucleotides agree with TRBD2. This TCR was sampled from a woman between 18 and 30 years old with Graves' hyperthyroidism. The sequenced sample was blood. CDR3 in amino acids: CASSWDGGRDEQYF. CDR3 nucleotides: TGTGCCAGCAGCTGGGACGGGGGGAGGGACGAGCAGTACTTC.